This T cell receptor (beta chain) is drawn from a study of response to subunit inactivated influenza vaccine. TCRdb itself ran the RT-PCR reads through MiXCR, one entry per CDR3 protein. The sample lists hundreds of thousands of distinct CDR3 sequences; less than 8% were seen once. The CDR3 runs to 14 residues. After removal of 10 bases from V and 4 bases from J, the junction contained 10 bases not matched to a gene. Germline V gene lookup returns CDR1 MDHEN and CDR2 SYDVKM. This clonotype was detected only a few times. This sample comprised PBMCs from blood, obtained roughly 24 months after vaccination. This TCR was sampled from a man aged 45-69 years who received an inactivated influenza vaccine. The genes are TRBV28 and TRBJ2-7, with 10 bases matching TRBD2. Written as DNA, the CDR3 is TGTGCCACCAGAGCGGGAGGGGCGTCATACGAGCAGTACTTC. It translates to CATRAGGASYEQYF.